Each of the 20 T cell receptor beta chains below was sequenced from the same sample in a study of CD8 T cells in ankylosing spondylitis. TCRdb reprocessed the 5' RACE reads with MiXCR, giving one entry per CDR3 protein. The profile covers some 240,000 distinct CDR3 sequences, with 18% appearing a single time and approximately 33% taken by the ten largest. Sequencing was carried out using blood, either unsorted or a sorted T cell fraction (not recorded which). Every receptor here comes from a male donor with ankylosing spondylitis or in good health (not recorded which).

This clonotype was counted ten times or more. The chain employs TRBV5-8 and TRBJ2-4, with D perhaps assigned TRBD1 or TRBD2 (5 bases each). Trimming took off 2 bases at V and 8 bases at J, with 20 bases between the two ends. The CDR3 spans 16 residues. CDR1 is SGHTS, CDR2 YDEGEE, per germline. CDR3 DNA sequence: TGTGCCAGCAGCTTCCGATCCGGGACCCCGAGTGACATTCAGTACTTC. As protein: CASSFRSGTPSDIQYF.

The chain has TRBV27 and TRBJ1-5; TRBD1 is a possible D gene (6 bases). The CDR3 loop spans 14 amino acids. Germline lookup yields CDR1 MNHEY and CDR2 SMNVEV (reference sequence). V was clipped by 3 bases and J by 6 bases, with 12 bases between them. The CDR3 loop reads CASSFGQGIQPQHF. CDR3 nucleotides: TGTGCCAGCAGTTTCGGGCAGGGGATTCAGCCCCAGCATTTT.

Ten or more counts support this clonotype. The chain carries TRBV10-3 and TRBJ2-7; D is uncertain. The germline V gene has CDR1 ENHRY and CDR2 SYGVKD. V was clipped by 0 bases and J by 5 bases, with 2 bases between them. CDR3 length: 11 residues. The CDR3: CAISESNEQYF. As DNA, the CDR3 is TGTGCCATCAGTGAGTCAAACGAGCAGTACTTC.

The genes are TRBV4-3 and TRBJ1-4; 9 bases align to TRBD1. J was trimmed by 7 bases and V by 0 bases; bases with no gene match: 3. Germline CDR1 and CDR2: LGHNA and YSLEER. CDR3 length: 15 amino acids. CDR3 protein: CASSQEGTGSEKLFF. CDR3 sequence (DNA): TGCGCCAGCAGCCAAGAAGGGACAGGGTCTGAAAAACTGTTTTTT.

This clonotype has only a few counts. The rearrangement joins TRBV3-1 to TRBJ1-1; D is ambiguous. From germline, CDR1 is LGHDT and CDR2 YNNKEL (reference sequence). This CDR3 region has 13 residues. Trimming removed 8 bases at V and 5 bases at J, with 15 bases between. CDR3 loop: CASADFMGTEAFF. Written as DNA, the CDR3 is TGTGCCAGCGCGGACTTTATGGGGACTGAAGCTTTCTTT.

The rearrangement links TRBV6-1 to TRBJ2-7; 12 positions agree with TRBD2. Germline assignment: CDR1 MNHNS and CDR2 SASEGT. This CDR3 comprises 15 residues. J gave up 4 bases and V 5 bases, and 6 bases lay outside the gene matches. CDR3 protein: CASSLSGLAGYEQYF. The DNA for the CDR3 is TGTGCCAGCAGTCTCAGCGGACTAGCGGGATACGAGCAGTACTTC.

This clonotype was detected a few times. The chain is built from TRBV29-1 and TRBJ2-1, with D unresolved. The germline CDR1 and CDR2 sequences are SQVTM and ANQGSEA. Trimming shortened V by 3 bases and J by 9 bases, and 9 bases separated the two germline ends. This CDR3 is 11 amino acids long. In DNA form, the CDR3 reads TGCAGCGTTGATGTGGGTGGTGAGCAGTTCTTC. Its protein is CSVDVGGEQFF.

This chain uses TRBV20-1 with TRBJ2-7; 7 nucleotides line up with TRBD2. The CDR3 totals 14 residues. Germline CDR1 and CDR2: DFQATT and SNEGSKA (reference sequence). The junction had 8 bases not matched to a gene; V was cut back by 0 bases and J by 6 bases. In DNA, the CDR3 is TGCAGTGCTAGAGATCCGGGGTGGGGGGGCGAGCAGTACTTC. Translated: CSARDPGWGGEQYF.

The chain combines TRBV9 with TRBJ2-3; unclear D gene. CDR1 and CDR2 from the germline V gene are SGDLS and YYNGEE. Trimming cost V 3 bases and J 2 bases, with 10 bases left between them. This CDR3 spans 14 amino acids. In nucleotides, the CDR3 is TGTGCCAGCAGCGCGGATACCCCCACAGATACGCAGTATTTT. Its protein product is CASSADTPTDTQYF.

This clonotype was found a few times. The CDR3 DNA reads TGTGCCATCAGTGACGGAGAGGGCCACGTAGATACGCAGTATTTT. Amino acid sequence: CAISDGEGHVDTQYF. The rearrangement joins TRBV10-3 to TRBJ2-3; D might be TRBD2 (5 bases). The CDR3 covers 15 residues. Germline V gene data show CDR1 as ENHRY and CDR2 as SYGVKD. V was pared by 3 bases and J by 5 bases, with 15 bases between.

This clonotype came up a few times. The chain employs TRBV6-1 and TRBJ2-1; 7 bases are shared with TRBD1. Germline lookup yields CDR1 MNHNS and CDR2 SASEGT. After removal of 6 bases from V and 6 bases from J, the junction contained 11 bases not matched to a gene. CDR3 size: 15 residues. DNA of the CDR3: TGTGCCAGCAGGTCCCGGGACAGCATCGTCAATGAGCAGTTCTTC. It specifies CASRSRDSIVNEQFF.

Ten or more counts support this clonotype. The chain is built from TRBV5-1 and TRBJ2-1, with 7 bases aligning to TRBD2. Losses at the gene ends were 3 bases for V and 2 bases for J; bases not matched to a gene: 8. The CDR3 loop spans 16 amino acids. The germline CDR1 and CDR2 sequences are SGHRS and YFSETQ. The CDR3 region has the DNA TGCGCCAGCAGCTGGGGGGGGGAACGTCCCTACAATGAGCAGTTCTTC. It translates to CASSWGGERPYNEQFF.

This clonotype appeared a few times. The chain couples TRBV27 to TRBJ2-4; 7 bases match TRBD1. V lost 5 bases, J lost 1 base, and 8 bases stayed unmatched. The CDR3 runs to 16 residues. Germline assignment: CDR1 MNHEY and CDR2 SMNVEV (reference sequence). The CDR3 spells CASSQESTGAKNIQYF. The CDR3 region has the DNA TGTGCCAGCAGTCAGGAGTCGACAGGGGCCAAAAACATTCAGTACTTC.

The gene calls are TRBV15 and TRBJ2-7, with D unclear. The CDR3 is made up of 15 amino acids. V was clipped by 0 bases and J by 2 bases, with 11 bases between them. Germline-derived CDR1 and CDR2 are LNHNV and YYDKDF (reference sequence). CDR3 in amino acids: CATSRDGDSPYEQYF. The DNA for the CDR3 is TGTGCCACCAGCAGAGATGGCGACTCTCCCTACGAGCAGTACTTC. Filled out from reference TRBV15 and TRBJ2-7, the complete variable domain reads DAMVIQNPRYQVTQFGKPVTLSCSQTLNHNVMYWYQQKSSQAPKLLFHYYDKDFNNEADTPDNFQSRRPNTSFCFLDIRSPGLGDTAMYLCATSRDGDSPYEQYFGPGTRLTVT.

J is TRBJ2-2 and V is TRBV20-1; D could derive from TRBD1 or TRBD2 (5 bases each). This CDR3 has 13 residues. V shed 0 bases and J shed 6 bases, with 8 bases lying between them. The V gene's germline CDR1 is DFQATT and CDR2 SNEGSKA (reference sequence). The CDR3 spells CSAREGVSGELFF. For the CDR3, the DNA is TGCAGTGCTAGAGAGGGGGTTTCCGGGGAGCTGTTTTTT.

The chain joins TRBV4-1 to TRBJ2-5, with D possibly being TRBD2 (7 bases). Germline assignment: CDR1 MGHRA and CDR2 YSYEKL. V was shortened by 0 bases and J by 5 bases, with 19 bases between the two germline ends. CDR3 length: 17 amino acids. This CDR3 is CASSQDRGRERLETQYF. DNA for the CDR3: TGCGCCAGCAGCCAAGATCGGGGGCGGGAGAGGTTGGAGACCCAGTACTTC.

This clonotype was seen a few times. The chain recombines TRBV5-6 with TRBJ2-7; tentatively, D is TRBD2 (6 bases). CDR3 length: 14 amino acids. The V and J ends lost 2 bases and 4 bases respectively, with 13 bases between them. Germline V gene lookup returns CDR1 SGHDT and CDR2 YYEEEE. CDR3 nucleotide sequence: TGTGCCAGCAGCTTTTCACGGGAGTGGTACGAGCAGTACTTC. Translation: CASSFSREWYEQYF.

This clonotype was observed many times. The V and J genes are TRBV9 and TRBJ2-5; D perhaps matches TRBD2 (5 bases). CDR1 SGDLS and CDR2 YYNGEE come from the germline V gene. V lost 3 bases, J lost 2 bases, and 8 bases lay in between. The CDR3 is 13 residues long. DNA of the CDR3: TGTGCCAGCAGCGGGACTGATCAAGAGACCCAGTACTTC. Protein product: CASSGTDQETQYF.

A few counts support this clonotype. V usage is TRBV5-4 and J usage is TRBJ2-1; 9 positions agree with TRBD1. Germline lookup yields CDR1 SGHNT and CDR2 YYREEE (reference sequence). The CDR3 has 16 amino acids. V dropped 3 bases and J dropped 8; count of bases not matched to a gene: 12. The chain's CDR3 is CASSWGGTGFVDEQFF. The DNA for the CDR3 is TGTGCCAGCAGCTGGGGGGGGACAGGGTTTGTGGATGAGCAGTTCTTC.

This clonotype was observed once. The CDR3 nucleotides are TGTGCCAGCCCCGGTCGGGGCGGAGGAACAGATACGCAGTATTTT. Its protein is CASPGRGGGTDTQYF. The chain employs TRBV28 and TRBJ2-3; D is perhaps TRBD1 or TRBD2 (5 bases each). This CDR3 is 15 amino acids long. The germline CDR1 and CDR2 sequences are MDHEN and SYDVKM. Trimming stripped 8 bases from V and 3 bases from J, with 18 bases between.